This record covers a single TCR beta chain. The data originate from a study of cytomegalovirus exposure and HLA in healthy donors. J gave up 2 bases and V 1 base, and 8 bases lay outside the gene matches. The CDR3 loop spans 15 amino acids. Germline CDR1 and CDR2: GTSNPN and SVGIG (reference sequence). PCR primers comprised 60 Vbeta and 13 Jbeta primers. TCRdb's copy holds only in-frame clones and misses some; the assay was immunoSEQ multiplex PCR. The sample shows 85,000 to 130,000 clones, about two thirds of them seen only once. This sequence originates from a boy aged 5 to 17 in good health and CMV-seronegative. The J gene is TRBJ2-7, the V gene TRBV30; 7 positions agree with TRBD1. Sequenced sample: PBMCs. CDR3 in amino acids: CAWSAWDRGTYEQYF. The CDR3 nucleotides read TGTGCCTGGAGTGCCTGGGACAGAGGAACCTACGAGCAGTACTTC.